This T cell receptor beta chain was profiled in a study of blood T cell repertoires in COVID-19. The overall study: COVID-19 samples from acute and convalescent phases originated in the United States, Italy and Spain.

Per the study methods: Amplifying reference gene primers gave estimates of nucleated cell counts. Only in-frame clones appear in the TCRdb table, and some are missing; sequencing was by immunoSEQ multiplex PCR. That table gives V, J and clone size, and the DNA gave D and trimming. The data contain about 210,000 clones, roughly four fifths of them singletons. The receptor was isolated from a woman in her thirties or forties with acute or convalescent COVID-19. Specimen: peripheral blood.

In nucleotides, the CDR3 is TGCGCCAGCAGCTTGGCCTGGGCCCAGGGCACAGATACGCAGTATTTT. It specifies CASSLAWAQGTDTQYF. This sequence joins TRBV5-1 and TRBJ2-3, with unresolved D. With 0 bases removed from V and 1 base from J, the gap between germline ends came to 12 bases. Germline V lookup: CDR1 SGHRS, CDR2 YFSETQ. The CDR3 spans 16 residues.